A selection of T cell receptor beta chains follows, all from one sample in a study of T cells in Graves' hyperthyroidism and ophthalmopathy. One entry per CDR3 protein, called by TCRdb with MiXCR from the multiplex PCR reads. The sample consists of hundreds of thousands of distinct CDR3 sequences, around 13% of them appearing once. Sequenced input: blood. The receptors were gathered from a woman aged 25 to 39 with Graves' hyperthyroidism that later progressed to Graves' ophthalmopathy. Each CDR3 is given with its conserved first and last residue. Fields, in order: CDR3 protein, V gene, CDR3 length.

CDR3aa: CASSPTRTGGRYEQYF
v_gene: TRBV3-1
len: 16

CDR3aa: CASSQGVRGQANYGYTF
v_gene: TRBV4-3
len: 17

CDR3aa: CASSRLTSGRAGEQFF
v_gene: TRBV6-1
len: 16

CDR3aa: CASISAGGPYNEQFF
v_gene: TRBV28
len: 15

CDR3aa: CASSTLGQLYEQYF
v_gene: TRBV19
len: 14

CDR3aa: CAISDPNYLAGLEQFF
v_gene: TRBV10-3
len: 16

CDR3aa: CASSLVGADTIYF
v_gene: TRBV11-2
len: 13

CDR3aa: CASSQDPEQGAAESNQPQHF
v_gene: TRBV4-3
len: 20

CDR3aa: CASSFSGNIQYF
v_gene: TRBV11-3
len: 12

CDR3aa: CASSHLGTGIPLEPGELFF
v_gene: TRBV11-2
len: 19

CDR3aa: CASSSPGDRAYNEQFF
v_gene: TRBV13
len: 16

CDR3aa: CASTSSDRAGQPQHF
v_gene: TRBV19
len: 15

CDR3aa: CASSEGALGNQPQHF
v_gene: TRBV5-1
len: 15

CDR3aa: CASRGTSGNSGAKNIQYF
v_gene: TRBV27
len: 18

CDR3aa: CASSYRTSGSIFYEQYF
v_gene: TRBV6-9
len: 17

CDR3aa: CSATGGYGYTF
v_gene: TRBV20-1
len: 11

CDR3aa: CASSFQTTPYTQYF
v_gene: TRBV7-9
len: 14

CDR3aa: CASTRTGGADGYTF
v_gene: TRBV7-9
len: 14

CDR3aa: CASSPGFQETQYF
v_gene: TRBV18
len: 13

CDR3aa: CASSKLGRAVTEAFF
v_gene: TRBV12-3/TRBV12-4
len: 15

CDR3aa: CASSDGQGQGGTEAFF
v_gene: TRBV10-2
len: 16

CDR3aa: CASSLRVLAGAKNIQYF
v_gene: TRBV28
len: 17

CDR3aa: CSALRAGINNEQFF
v_gene: TRBV20-1
len: 14

CDR3aa: CSARLGTTNTEAFF
v_gene: TRBV20-1
len: 14

CDR3aa: CSVESLYAEAFF
v_gene: TRBV29-1
len: 12

CDR3aa: CATDRDRGQPQHF
v_gene: TRBV10-3
len: 13

CDR3aa: CSAATSGRASDYNEQFF
v_gene: TRBV20-1
len: 17

CDR3aa: CATSHLDGTGDGYTF
v_gene: TRBV24-1
len: 15

CDR3aa: CATRSGTDPYEQYF
v_gene: TRBV24-1
len: 14

CDR3aa: CATSDLGSSSSYNEQFF
v_gene: TRBV24-1
len: 17

CDR3aa: CASTRGDGLNTEAFF
v_gene: TRBV7-9
len: 15

CDR3aa: CASSSLSGPYEQYF
v_gene: TRBV6-5
len: 14

CDR3aa: CAISDSGKTSTDTQYF
v_gene: TRBV10-3
len: 16

CDR3aa: CASSLAQGVGYGYTF
v_gene: TRBV7-9
len: 15

CDR3aa: CASSLRQDYGYTF
v_gene: TRBV3-1
len: 13